Below, 8 T cell receptor beta chains from the same sample are listed, as sequenced in a study of CD8+ T cells in alopecia areata. The authors extracted RNA and reverse transcribed it into cDNA as the sequencing template. The table came from immunoSEQ multiplex PCR; TCRdb's copy has only in-frame clones and leaves some out. The sample lists 90,000 to 150,000 clones; less than 45% were seen once. Sequenced material: CD4+ T cells sorted from blood. The receptors here all came from a human donor with alopecia areata.

This chain links TRBV30 with TRBJ1-1; a weak D match, TRBD1 (6 bases). Germline loops: CDR1 GTSNPN, CDR2 SVGIG (reference sequence). The CDR3 contains 15 residues. Trimming pared 3 bases from V and 0 bases from J, leaving 14 bases between. The CDR3 here is CAWRGAWKMNTEAFF. The CDR3 nucleotides read TGTGCCTGGAGGGGGGCATGGAAAATGAACACTGAAGCTTTCTTT.

This clone has more than one count but fewer than ten. The V gene is TRBV6-5, the J gene TRBJ2-4; tentatively, D is TRBD1 or TRBD2 (5 bases each). This CDR3 comprises 15 residues. Per germline, CDR1 MNHEY and CDR2 SVGAGI. Trimming took 0 bases from V and 6 from J, leaving 12 bases between them. The CDR3 is CASSYSARAGNIQYF. DNA for the CDR3: TGTGCCAGCAGTTACTCGGCCAGGGCGGGAAACATTCAGTACTTC.

This clone has more than one count but fewer than ten. The chain carries TRBV2 and TRBJ2-7; 12 bases agree with TRBD2. CDR1 and CDR2 (germline): SNHLY, FYNNEI. This CDR3 region has 15 residues. J gave up 5 bases and V 7 bases, and 9 bases lay outside the gene matches. The CDR3 coding sequence is TGTGCCAGCACGGCTAGCGGGAGGGCCAGCCACGAGCAGTACTTC. It encodes CASTASGRASHEQYF. The entire variable domain, with the rest obtained from reference TRBV2 and TRBJ2-7, is as follows: EPEVTQTPSHQVTQMGQEVILRCVPISNHLYFYWYRQILGQKVEFLVSFYNNEISEKSEIFDDQFSVERPDGSNFTLKIRSTKLEDSAMYFCASTASGRASHEQYFGPGTRLTVT.

This clone occurred a few times. The CDR3 loop is CASSYRVIDTQYF. The DNA of the CDR3 is TGTGCCAGCAGTTACCGGGTTATAGATACGCAGTATTTT. This chain connects TRBV6-6 to TRBJ2-3; D is uncertain. Trimming left V 2 bases short and J 5 bases short, with 8 bases between. CDR1 is MNHNY, CDR2 SVGAGI, per germline (reference sequence). The CDR3 runs 13 residues.

The chain recombines TRBV29-1 with TRBJ2-7; D possibly corresponds to TRBD1 (5 bases). CDR3 length: 14 amino acids. Germline loops: CDR1 SQVTM, CDR2 ANQGSEA. Deletions cut 0 bases from V and 2 bases from J, with 11 bases between. The CDR3 DNA reads TGCAGCGTTGAAGATGGTGGCAGGGCCTACGAGCAGTACTTC. This translates into CSVEDGGRAYEQYF.

The V gene is TRBV29-1, the J gene TRBJ1-1; D is unclear. The CDR3 is 16 amino acids. Between the trimmed V and J ends, which lost 3 bases and 0 bases, there was a span of 17 bases. The germline V gene has CDR1 SQVTM and CDR2 ANQGSEA. CDR3 DNA sequence: TGCAGCGTTGATGATCTCCGAATAACTTTGAACACTGAAGCTTTCTTT. Its protein product is CSVDDLRITLNTEAFF.

The chain links TRBV23-1 to TRBJ2-3, with D possibly called TRBD1 or TRBD2 (5 bases each). TRBV23-1 is an open reading frame, and its role is uncertain. CDR3 size: 14 residues. V shed 4 bases and J shed 3 bases, with 11 bases lying between them. In DNA, the CDR3 is TGCGCCAGCAGTCTGGGACGGCGTACAGATACGCAGTATTTT. This sequence encodes CASSLGRRTDTQYF.

The chain has TRBV5-4 and TRBJ2-1; 8 bases line up with TRBD2. Trimming removed 0 bases from V and 3 bases from J; junction bases left unmatched: 5. The germline V gene encodes CDR1 SGHNT and CDR2 YYREEE (reference sequence). This CDR3 is 16 amino acids long. CDR3 DNA: TGTGCCAGCAGCTTGGTTAGCGGGGCGAACTACAATGAGCAGTTCTTC. Amino acids: CASSLVSGANYNEQFF.